The entry below describes one T cell receptor beta chain. Its antigen is unknown. The data are from a study of regulatory T cells in long-lasting Graves disease. At the level of the study: More than 5 years of antithyroid drugs with positive TSH receptor antibodies defined persistent Graves' disease. Study-wide findings and caveats: Persistent patients shared more public clonotypes (roughly 2,500) than new patients (roughly 970). Under persistent disease, TRBV28, TRBJ1-2 and TRBJ2-5 were used preferentially.

The authors built TCR beta libraries using iRepertoire HTBI primers and Arm-PCR of CDR3 regions. MiXCR was run by TCRdb on the multiplex PCR reads, yielding one entry per CDR3 protein. The sample has approximately 400,000 distinct CDR3 sequences, roughly 20% seen once. The V end lost 9 bases, the J end lost 3 bases, and 11 bases lay between the germline ends. CDR3 length equals 13 residues. Stated time point: persistent/refractory GD, antithyroid drugs over 5 years with positive TRAb. PBMC RNA served as the TCR library source. With EDTA tubes as the receptacles, around 10 milliliters of peripheral blood were drawn.

The material was peripheral blood mononuclear cells (PBMCs), obtained when the disease was refractory, from a patient treated with antithyroid drugs. The chain recombines TRBV12-3 or TRBV12-4 with TRBJ1-4; D is uncertain. The source is a female donor with Graves disease. CDR3 nucleotide sequence: TGTGCCAGTACCGGGAAATCTAATGAAAAACTGTTTTTT. Translating it yields CASTGKSNEKLFF.